What follows are 21 T cell receptor beta chains derived from one specimen sequenced in a study of molecular identifiers for immune sequencing clone quantification. From the PCR reads, TCRdb called clonotypes with MiXCR, one entry per CDR3 protein. The sample has around 65,000 distinct CDR3 sequences, 15% to 20% seen once. What was sequenced was naive CD8+ T cells from blood, with Jurkat cell RNA spiked in. Subset: FACS-sorted CD8+CD4-CCR7+CD45RA+ naive T cells. These receptor sequences come from a human donor in good health. Some libraries in this study had Jurkat cell RNA spiked in.

The rearrangement uses TRBV5-1 and TRBJ2-5; 11 positions agree with TRBD1. The CDR3 runs 15 residues. V was clipped by 6 bases and J by 4 bases; unmatched bases: 8. Per germline, CDR1 SGHRS and CDR2 YFSETQ. The CDR3 nucleotides read TGCGCCAGCAAAACCGGGACAGGGGGAAGAGAGACCCAGTACTTC. Residues: CASKTGTGGRETQYF.

Judged by abundance, this clonotype is medium-sized (0.01 to 0.1%). The chain carries TRBV4-2 and TRBJ2-7, with 11 bases matching TRBD2. V trimming: 4 bases; J trimming: 4 bases; junction bases outside the gene matches: 3. The germline V gene has CDR1 LGHNA and CDR2 YNFKEQ. The CDR3 covers 14 residues. The DNA for the CDR3 is TGTGCCAGCAGCCCAGGGACTAGCGGTTACGAGCAGTACTTC. Amino acids: CASSPGTSGYEQYF.

This clonotype was picked up many times. V gene TRBV27 combines with J gene TRBJ2-3, with a possible D match to TRBD2 (5 bases). Per germline, CDR1 MNHEY and CDR2 SMNVEV (reference sequence). CDR3 length: 13 amino acids. V was trimmed by 8 bases and J by 6 bases, leaving 15 bases between them. CDR3 sequence (DNA): TGTGCCAGCGCTACTCTAGCACTGGATACGCAGTATTTT. Residues: CASATLALDTQYF.

In its sample, this clonotype was seen a few times. The chain combines TRBV27 with TRBJ1-4, with TRBD1 matching 8 bases. The V gene end was trimmed by 3 bases and the J gene end by 2 bases; junction bases not matched to a gene: 2. The CDR3 extends over 15 amino acids. Looked up from germline, CDR1 is MNHEY and CDR2 is SMNVEV (reference sequence). Here the CDR3 DNA reads TGTGCCAGCAGTTTGTCAGGGGGCACTAATGAAAAACTGTTTTTT. Protein: CASSLSGGTNEKLFF.

This clonotype showed up many times. The genes are TRBV29-1 and TRBJ1-1; no definite D call. Germline CDR1 and CDR2: SQVTM and ANQGSEA. Between the trimmed V and J ends, which lost 5 bases and 3 bases, there was a span of 13 bases. This CDR3 region has 13 residues. CDR3 protein: CSVRTVVDTEAFF. The CDR3, as DNA: TGCAGCGTTCGCACAGTTGTGGACACTGAAGCTTTCTTT.

About this clonotype itself: A much larger clone lies a single base off, so this may be a read error. The CDR3 ends on some other residue instead of the conserved phenylalanine or tryptophan, so this is likely a read error. V is TRBV7-6 and J is TRBJ2-5; D ambiguous. V lost 0 bases to trimming and J lost 2 bases, with 4 bases between them. Per the germline V gene, CDR1 is SGHVS and CDR2 is FNYEAQ. The CDR3 sequence is 13 residues long. The CDR3, as DNA: TGTGCCAGCAGCTTAGCATCTCAAGAGACCCAGTACCTC. Encoded protein: CASSLASQETQYL.

As for this clonotype: A much larger clone is a single base away; this may be a read error. The chain recombines TRBV5-4 with TRBJ2-7; TRBD1 might be the D (6 bases). V gave up 3 bases and J gave up 6 bases, with 10 bases separating them. The CDR3 length is 12 residues. CDR1 is SGHNT, CDR2 YYREEE, per germline (reference sequence). The CDR3 bases are TGTGCCAGCAGCTGGGGGCAGTGCGAGCAGTACTTC. Its protein is CASSWGQCEQYF.

Note on this clonotype: A read error may explain this, as a much larger clone is one base away. This chain uses TRBV7-2 with TRBJ2-7; the D gene is possibly TRBD1 (5 bases). Germline CDR1 is SGHTA and CDR2 is FQGNSA. This CDR3 is 14 amino acids long. CDR3 in amino acids: CASSSQGAPYKQYF. In nucleotides, the CDR3 is TGTGCCAGCAGCTCCCAGGGTGCCCCCTACAAGCAGTACTTC.

In its sample, this clonotype was seen many times. The rearrangement links TRBV20-1 to TRBJ2-1, with a possible D match to TRBD2 (6 bases). The length of the CDR3 is 15 residues. V lost 0 bases to trimming and J lost 2 bases, with 11 bases between them. Germline V CDR1 and CDR2: DFQATT, SNEGSKA (reference sequence). For the CDR3, the DNA is TGCAGTGCTAGAGAGACGGGAGAGCCCTACAATGAGCAGTTCTTC. It codes for CSARETGEPYNEQFF.

In this sample, this clonotype turned up many times. The V and J genes are TRBV6-5 and TRBJ2-7; D perhaps matches TRBD2 (5 bases). The CDR3 has 15 residues. CDR1 MNHEY and CDR2 SVGAGI come from the germline V gene. The V gene lost 1 base and the J gene lost 5 bases, with 15 bases spanning the gap. CDR3 sequence: CASSYFAGRVNEQYF. Written as DNA, the CDR3 is TGTGCCAGCAGTTACTTTGCGGGCCGCGTGAACGAGCAGTACTTC.

Worth noting for this clonotype: A much larger clone differs from this one at a single base, so this may be a read error. This sequence joins TRBV7-9 and TRBJ1-3, with a weak D call TRBD1 (6 bases). The CDR3 extends over 14 amino acids. Germline V gene lookup returns CDR1 SEHNR and CDR2 FQNEAQ (reference sequence). CDR3 sequence (DNA): TGTGCCAGCAACAAGGACAGAACTGGAAGCACCATATATTTT. Protein product: CASNKDRTGSTIYF.

This clonotype has a count of ten or more. This chain uses TRBV7-9 with TRBJ2-7; D not certain. From germline, CDR1 is SEHNR and CDR2 FQNEAQ (reference sequence). V lost 5 bases and J 4 bases, leaving 12 bases between the germline ends. This CDR3 is built from 13 residues. The CDR3 DNA sequence: TGTGCCAGCAGCCAAACCCCCACGTACGAGCAGTACTTC. Its translation: CASSQTPTYEQYF.

This clonotype appeared a few times. The gene calls are TRBV28 and TRBJ1-2; 7 nucleotides match TRBD1. Germline V gene data show CDR1 as MDHEN and CDR2 as SYDVKM. CDR3 length equals 13 residues. V shed 3 bases and J 8 bases; nucleotides not matched to a gene: 6. The CDR3 DNA sequence: TGTGCCAGCAGTTTCCGACAGGGAGACGGCTACACCTTC. It translates to CASSFRQGDGYTF.

Comments on this clonotype: One base away lies a much larger clone, so this may be a sequencing read error. V usage is TRBV7-9 and J usage is TRBJ1-3, with unresolved D. The germline CDR1 and CDR2 sequences are SEHNR and FQNEAQ (reference sequence). The CDR3 is 15 amino acids. V lost 5 bases to trimming and J lost 0 bases, with 11 bases between them. The CDR3 nucleotides read TGTGCCAGCAGCGTGACCGTTGACTCTGGAAACACCATATATTTT. Translating gives CASSVTVDSGNTIYF.

The chain links TRBV5-1 to TRBJ2-7, with 11 bases that match TRBD2. V trimming: 0 bases; J trimming: 4 bases; junction bases outside the gene matches: 3. The CDR3 is 15 amino acids. Germline-derived CDR1 and CDR2 are SGHRS and YFSETQ. In nucleotides, the CDR3 is TGCGCCAGCAGCTTGGGAACTAGCGGGAGTTACGAGCAGTACTTC. Translating it yields CASSLGTSGSYEQYF.

This clonotype occurred many times. CDR3: CATSEPGHNLGNEQFF. CDR3 in DNA: TGTGCCACCAGTGAACCGGGACACAATCTGGGGAATGAGCAGTTCTTC. The rearrangement joins TRBV24-1 to TRBJ2-1; D possibly corresponds to TRBD1 (6 bases). Per the germline V gene, CDR1 is KGHDR and CDR2 is SFDVKD. CDR3 size: 16 residues. V was trimmed by 4 bases and J by 7 bases, leaving 19 bases between them.

This clonotype was detected many times. This chain connects TRBV19 to TRBJ2-2, with a tentative D call TRBD1 (6 bases). The germline V and J ends were trimmed by 5 bases and 7 bases, with 14 bases remaining between them. The V gene's germline CDR1 is LNHDA and CDR2 SQIVND (reference sequence). The CDR3 runs 14 residues. This CDR3 reads CASSPYTGFGELFF. DNA of the CDR3: TGTGCCAGTAGTCCATATACAGGGTTCGGGGAGCTGTTTTTT.

About this clonotype itself: Being one base from a much bigger clone, this may be a read error. The V call is TRBV6-5, the J call TRBJ1-1; a possible D gene is TRBD1 (6 bases). Germline assignment: CDR1 MNHEY and CDR2 SVGAGI. The CDR3 has 13 residues. This CDR3 is CASTLGQNTDAFF. CDR3 nucleotide sequence: TGTGCCAGCACCCTAGGACAGAACACTGATGCTTTCTTT.

The sample holds a few counts of this clonotype. This chain joins TRBV12-3 or TRBV12-4 and TRBJ2-7; no clear D. The CDR3 runs to 12 residues. Trimming removed 2 bases at V and 4 bases at J, with 6 bases between. The CDR3 region is CASSLMPYEQYF. The CDR3 nucleotides are TGTGCCAGCAGTTTAATGCCTTACGAGCAGTACTTC.

This clonotype was recorded many times. V gene TRBV7-9 combines with J gene TRBJ2-3; D might be TRBD2 (6 bases). Trimming left V 5 bases short and J 7 bases short, with 22 bases between. CDR1 and CDR2 (germline): SEHNR, FQNEAQ (reference sequence). The CDR3 runs 16 residues. CDR3 DNA sequence: TGTGCCAGCAGCCCGCTGACCGGTGGAGGGATCAATACGCAGTATTTT. Translation gives CASSPLTGGGINTQYF.

This clonotype has at least ten counts. This rearrangement joins TRBV7-9 to TRBJ1-1; no firm D call. Trimming took off 1 base at V and 1 base at J, with 10 bases between the two ends. The germline gives CDR1 SEHNR, CDR2 FQNEAQ (reference sequence). The CDR3 spans 15 residues. CDR3 DNA sequence: TGTGCCAGCAGCTTAGGGGCAGGAAAGAACACTGAAGCTTTCTTT. Translation: CASSLGAGKNTEAFF.